These 27 T cell receptor beta chains came from one sample sequenced in a study of blood T cells in healthy people across ages. Sample-barcoded 5' priming and a J-beta primer mix drove a second PCR of about 7 to 11 cycles. One entry per CDR3 protein, called by TCRdb with MiXCR from the 5' RACE reads. The table lists 1.6 million or so distinct CDR3 sequences, about 32% of them singletons, with about 11% in the top ten. Sequencing was done on a sample of blood. The source is a woman aged 25 to 45 in good health.

This rearrangement joins TRBV18 to TRBJ1-1, with D unclear. V was trimmed by 3 bases and J by 4 bases, leaving 12 bases between them. CDR3 length: 14 residues. Germline V gene sequence: CDR1 KGHSH, CDR2 LQKENI. The CDR3 sequence is CASSPAGRSTEAFF. CDR3 nucleotide sequence: TGTGCCAGCTCACCCGCCGGAAGGAGCACTGAAGCTTTCTTT. Looking up the rest from reference TRBV18 and TRBJ1-1 gives the full variable domain: NAGVMQNPRHLVRRRGQEARLRCSPMKGHSHVYWYRQLPEEGLKFMVYLQKENIIDESGMPKERFSAEFPKEGPSILRIQQVVRGDSAAYFCASSPAGRSTEAFFGQGTRLTVV.

Notes on this clonotype: One base away lies a much larger clone, so this may be a sequencing read error. The chain joins TRBV11-2 to TRBJ2-5, with TRBD1 identical over 7 bases. The CDR3 is made up of 14 amino acids. CDR1 and CDR2 from the germline V gene are SGHAT and FQNNGV. The DNA for the CDR3 is TGTGCCAGCAGCTTAGGCAGGGGGTCAGAGACCCGGTACTTC. Translation gives CASSLGRGSETRYF.

This chain uses TRBV27 with TRBJ1-5, with D unresolved. The ends were cut back, 6 bases at V and 2 bases at J, with 17 bases in the middle. The CDR3 runs 16 residues. CDR1 MNHEY and CDR2 SMNVEV come from the germline V gene (reference sequence). The CDR3: CASRPSRTSGNQPQHF. The CDR3 nucleotides read TGTGCCAGCAGGCCCTCCCGGACGTCTGGCAATCAGCCCCAGCATTTT.

This clonotype was recorded at least ten times. This chain links TRBV29-1 with TRBJ1-1; no definite D call. This CDR3 has 13 residues. Germline CDR1 reads SQVTM; CDR2 reads ANQGSEA. V gave up 6 bases and J gave up 0 bases, with 11 bases separating them. The CDR3 DNA is TGCAGCGTCGGGCGTCAATTGAACACTGAAGCTTTCTTT. It encodes CSVGRQLNTEAFF.

This clonotype appeared a few times. V gene TRBV28 combines with J gene TRBJ1-2, with a tentative D call TRBD1 (6 bases). This CDR3 comprises 13 residues. Germline CDR1 MDHEN, CDR2 SYDVKM. The V gene lost 4 bases and the J gene lost 6 bases, with 12 bases spanning the gap. CDR3 region: CASSSGANDGYTF. The CDR3 nucleotides are TGTGCCAGCAGTTCGGGGGCGAATGATGGCTACACCTTC.

This clonotype was observed many times. The gene calls are TRBV27 and TRBJ1-6; possibly TRBD1 for D (6 bases). The CDR3 loop spans 14 amino acids. CDR1 and CDR2 (germline): MNHEY, SMNVEV (reference sequence). With 7 bases removed from V and 10 bases from J, the gap between germline ends came to 17 bases. The CDR3 loop is CASTQTGGDSPLHF. The CDR3 DNA reads TGTGCCAGCACCCAGACAGGCGGAGACTCACCCCTCCACTTT.

The chain links TRBV21-1 to TRBJ2-1; TRBD2, the table's D call, was not compared with the DNA. TRBV21-1 is given as a pseudogene. This CDR3 comprises 18 residues. The CDR3 spells CASSPRASSGSSYNEQFF. In DNA, the CDR3 is TGTGCCAGCAGCCCTCGGGCGTCTAGCGGGAGCTCCTACAATGAGCAGTTCTTC.

This chain links TRBV5-1 with TRBJ1-6, with TRBD1 identical over 8 bases. The CDR3 has 15 residues. V shed 0 bases and J 8 bases; nucleotides not matched to a gene: 4. Germline values: CDR1 SGHRS, CDR2 YFSETQ. This CDR3 reads CASSLEGQGDSPLHF. DNA of the CDR3: TGCGCCAGCAGCTTGGAAGGACAGGGTGATTCACCCCTCCACTTT.

In this sample, this clonotype turned up a few times. The chain is built from TRBV6-5 and TRBJ1-1, with D maybe TRBD1 (5 bases). This CDR3 comprises 14 residues. Trimming cost V 2 bases and J 4 bases, with 11 bases left between them. Per the germline V gene, CDR1 is MNHEY and CDR2 is SVGAGI. The CDR3 loop is CASSYQSGGTEAFF. For the CDR3, the DNA is TGTGCCAGCAGTTACCAGTCCGGGGGCACTGAAGCTTTCTTT.

J is TRBJ1-3 and V is TRBV20-1; D unresolved. CDR1 is DFQATT, CDR2 SNEGSKA, per germline (reference sequence). Trimming stripped 6 bases from V and 2 bases from J, with 17 bases between. The CDR3 spans 15 residues. CDR3 protein: CSAENVGGPGNTIYF. The DNA for the CDR3 is TGCAGTGCCGAAAACGTGGGCGGGCCTGGAAACACCATATATTTT.

The genes are TRBV7-3 and TRBJ2-1, with 7 bases lining up with TRBD1. The junction had 3 bases not matched to a gene; V was cut back by 5 bases and J by 2 bases. Germline values: CDR1 SGHTA, CDR2 FQGTGA. The CDR3 has 14 residues. The CDR3 reads CASSTGTAYNEQFF. In DNA, the CDR3 is TGTGCCAGCAGCACGGGGACAGCCTACAATGAGCAGTTCTTC.

The chain combines TRBV12-3 or TRBV12-4 with TRBJ1-4; D possibly corresponds to TRBD1 (6 bases). This CDR3 has 14 amino acids. V gave up 5 bases and J gave up 6 bases, with 13 bases separating them. Written as DNA, the CDR3 is TGTGCCAGCAGTCGGACAGCTGGGTATGAAAAACTGTTTTTT. This sequence encodes CASSRTAGYEKLFF.

Only a few counts were recorded for this clonotype. Possible read error: a much larger clone is one base away. The CDR3 DNA is TGTGCCAGCAGCTTCGAGGCTGGGGCCAACGTCCTGACTTTC. It specifies CASSFEAGANVLTF. The chain links TRBV11-2 to TRBJ2-6; D unresolved. The CDR3 is 14 amino acids. Germline V lookup: CDR1 SGHAT, CDR2 FQNNGV. With 3 bases removed from V and 2 bases from J, the gap between germline ends came to 5 bases.

This clonotype appeared many times. The genes are TRBV5-1 and TRBJ2-3; TRBD2 is a possible D gene (5 bases). Germline V lookup: CDR1 SGHRS, CDR2 YFSETQ. The germline V and J ends were trimmed by 4 bases and 2 bases, with 11 bases remaining between them. The CDR3 extends over 14 amino acids. The CDR3, as DNA: TGCGCCAGCAGCACCGGACTTCCCACAGATACGCAGTATTTT. It encodes CASSTGLPTDTQYF.

This clonotype was seen a few times. The chain links TRBV29-1 to TRBJ1-1; weak D call: TRBD1 (5 bases). Germline values: CDR1 SQVTM, CDR2 ANQGSEA. V was trimmed by 1 base and J by 12 bases, leaving 15 bases between them. CDR3 length: 12 residues. The CDR3 protein is CSVEGPGAGTFF. CDR3 sequence (DNA): TGCAGCGTTGAAGGCCCCGGGGCCGGGACTTTCTTT.

This sequence joins TRBV20-1 and TRBJ1-1; the D is unclear. The CDR3 has 14 residues. V lost 5 bases to trimming and J lost 0 bases, with 13 bases between them. CDR1 is DFQATT and CDR2 is SNEGSKA in the germline V gene (reference sequence). CDR3 DNA: TGCAGTGCTGGGCAGGCGGTGGTGAACACTGAAGCTTTCTTT. It is translated as CSAGQAVVNTEAFF.

The CDR3 DNA follows: TGTGCCAGCAGCTCCCCCGCCCTTAGCGGGAGTAAGACCCAGTACTTC. Translation: CASSSPALSGSKTQYF. The chain is built from TRBV3-1 and TRBJ2-5; 9 bases line up with TRBD2. CDR1 is LGHDT, CDR2 YNNKEL, per germline (reference sequence). The CDR3 has 16 residues. Trimming cost V 5 bases and J 6 bases; bases outside gene matches: 13.

The V call is TRBV12-3 or TRBV12-4, the J call TRBJ2-1, with 15 positions matching TRBD2. This CDR3 comprises 18 residues. V was clipped by 7 bases and J by 3 bases; unmatched bases: 10. CDR3 DNA sequence: TGTGCCAGCACCGCCCTCGGGACTAGCGGGGGGATCTACAATGAGCAGTTCTTC. Its protein is CASTALGTSGGIYNEQFF.

This clonotype was seen repeatedly, ten times or more. Its ends do not fully match the called genes, so a read error is possible. V and J are TRBV5-1 and TRBJ2-7, with D possibly TRBD1 on 6 matching bases. The germline gives CDR1 SGHRS, CDR2 YFSETQ. This CDR3 is built from 13 residues. The CDR3 protein is CASSLDSTYEQYF. DNA of the CDR3: TGTGCCAGCAGTCTGGACAGCACCTACGAGCAGTACTTC.

This clonotype came up a few times. The rearrangement joins TRBV4-2 to TRBJ1-2; 11 bases line up with TRBD1. The junction had 6 bases not matched to a gene; V was cut back by 0 bases and J by 6 bases. The CDR3 runs 16 residues. Germline V gene sequence: CDR1 LGHNA, CDR2 YNFKEQ. This CDR3 is CASSQDGTGGGDGYTF. CDR3 nucleotide sequence: TGTGCCAGCAGCCAAGATGGGACAGGGGGTGGCGATGGCTACACCTTC.

This clonotype was detected only a few times. The chain joins TRBV28 to TRBJ2-7, with D possibly TRBD1 on 6 matching bases. Germline CDR1 reads MDHEN; CDR2 reads SYDVKM. CDR3 size: 12 residues. The V gene lost 8 bases and the J gene lost 2 bases, with 10 bases spanning the gap. The CDR3 sequence is CASHGTTYEQYF. CDR3 DNA sequence: TGTGCCAGCCACGGGACAACCTACGAGCAGTACTTC.

This chain connects TRBV6-5 to TRBJ2-2; 8 bases are a match to TRBD2. This CDR3 comprises 13 residues. Looked up from germline, CDR1 is MNHEY and CDR2 is SVGAGI. Trimming removed 7 bases from V and 3 bases from J; junction bases left unmatched: 1. As DNA, the CDR3 is TGTGCCAGCACCGGGGGGGACACCGGGGAGCTGTTTTTT. Translating it yields CASTGGDTGELFF.

The CDR3 DNA follows: TGTGTTTCGAGCCCCCCAATTAACTATGGCTACACCTTC. The encoded protein is CVSSPPINYGYTF. This sequence joins TRBV28 and TRBJ1-2, with D uncertain. The CDR3 spans 13 residues. The V gene's germline CDR1 is MDHEN and CDR2 SYDVKM.

The table lists this clonotype with a few counts. The genes are TRBV4-2 and TRBJ1-5; the D is unclear. This CDR3 comprises 16 residues. The germline V and J ends were trimmed by 0 bases and 6 bases, with 15 bases remaining between them. CDR1 and CDR2 from the germline V gene are LGHNA and YNFKEQ. CDR3 residues: CASSQEEGSAVQPQHF. The CDR3 nucleotides are TGTGCCAGCAGCCAAGAAGAGGGATCAGCGGTTCAGCCCCAGCATTTT.

The chain is built from TRBV7-9 and TRBJ1-5; 7 bases are a match to TRBD1. The junction had 15 bases not matched to a gene; V was cut back by 5 bases and J by 11 bases. This CDR3 spans 15 amino acids. CDR1 is SEHNR, CDR2 FQNEAQ, per germline (reference sequence). CDR3 loop: CASSPGGQLPLSQHF. Written as DNA, the CDR3 is TGTGCCAGCAGCCCAGGGGGACAGCTCCCTTTGTCCCAGCATTTT.

The CDR3, as DNA: TGTGCCAGCACGGGGACAGACACCTACGAGCAGTACTTC. It codes for CASTGTDTYEQYF. The chain combines TRBV27 with TRBJ2-7; 7 bases line up with TRBD1. V lost 7 bases to trimming and J lost 2 bases; unmatched junction nucleotides: 5. CDR1 is MNHEY, CDR2 SMNVEV, per germline (reference sequence). The CDR3 consists of 13 residues.

The chain is built from TRBV30 and TRBJ2-7, with a weak D call TRBD2 (5 bases). The CDR3 is 13 residues long. CDR1 and CDR2 (germline): GTSNPN, SVGIG (reference sequence). Trimming cost V 2 bases and J 6 bases, with 14 bases left between them. This CDR3 reads CAWSLAKRAEQYF. CDR3 in DNA: TGTGCCTGGAGTCTAGCTAAAAGGGCCGAGCAGTACTTC.